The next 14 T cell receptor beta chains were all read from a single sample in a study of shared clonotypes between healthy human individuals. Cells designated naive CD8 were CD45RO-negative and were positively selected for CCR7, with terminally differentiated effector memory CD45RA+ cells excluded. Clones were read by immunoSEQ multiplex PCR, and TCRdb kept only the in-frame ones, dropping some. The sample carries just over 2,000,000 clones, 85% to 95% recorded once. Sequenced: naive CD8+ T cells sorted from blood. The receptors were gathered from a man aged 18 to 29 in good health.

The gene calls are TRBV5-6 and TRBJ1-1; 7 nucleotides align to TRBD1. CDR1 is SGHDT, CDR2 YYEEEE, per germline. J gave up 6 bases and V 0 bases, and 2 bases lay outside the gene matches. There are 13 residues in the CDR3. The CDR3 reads CASSLVTGPEAFF. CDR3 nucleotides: TGTGCCAGCAGCTTGGTGACAGGGCCTGAAGCTTTCTTT.

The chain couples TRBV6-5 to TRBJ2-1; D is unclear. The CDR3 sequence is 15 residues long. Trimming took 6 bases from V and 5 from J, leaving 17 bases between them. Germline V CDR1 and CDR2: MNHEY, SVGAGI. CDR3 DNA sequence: TGTGCCAGCAGACCCTCGTGGCAGGAAGACAATGAGCAGTTCTTC. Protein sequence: CASRPSWQEDNEQFF.

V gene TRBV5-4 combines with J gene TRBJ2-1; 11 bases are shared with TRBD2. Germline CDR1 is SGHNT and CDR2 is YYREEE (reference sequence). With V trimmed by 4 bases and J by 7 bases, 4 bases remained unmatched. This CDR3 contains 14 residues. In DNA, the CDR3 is TGTGCCAGCAGCGCCGGACTAGCGGGTAATGAGCAGTTCTTC. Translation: CASSAGLAGNEQFF.

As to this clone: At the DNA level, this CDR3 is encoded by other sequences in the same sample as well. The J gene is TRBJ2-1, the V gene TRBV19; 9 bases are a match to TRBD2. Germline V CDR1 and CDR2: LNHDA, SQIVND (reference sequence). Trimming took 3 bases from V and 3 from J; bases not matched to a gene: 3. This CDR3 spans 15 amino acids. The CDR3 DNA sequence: TGTGCCAGTAGTATTAGCGGGAGTGGCTACAATGAGCAGTTCTTC. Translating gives CASSISGSGYNEQFF.

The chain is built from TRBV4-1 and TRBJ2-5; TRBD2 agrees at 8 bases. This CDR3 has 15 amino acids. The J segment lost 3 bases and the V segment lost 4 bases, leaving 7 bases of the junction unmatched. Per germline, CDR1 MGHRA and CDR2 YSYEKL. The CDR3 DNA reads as TGCGCCAGCAGCCGAGTAGCGGGACGCGAAGAGACCCAGTACTTC. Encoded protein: CASSRVAGREETQYF.

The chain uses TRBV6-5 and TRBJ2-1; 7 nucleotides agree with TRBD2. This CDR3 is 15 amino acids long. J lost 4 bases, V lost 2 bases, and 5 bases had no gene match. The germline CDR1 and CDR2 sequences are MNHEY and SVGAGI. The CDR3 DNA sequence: TGTGCCAGCAGTTACGGGGCGGGGGATTACAATGAGCAGTTCTTC. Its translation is CASSYGAGDYNEQFF.

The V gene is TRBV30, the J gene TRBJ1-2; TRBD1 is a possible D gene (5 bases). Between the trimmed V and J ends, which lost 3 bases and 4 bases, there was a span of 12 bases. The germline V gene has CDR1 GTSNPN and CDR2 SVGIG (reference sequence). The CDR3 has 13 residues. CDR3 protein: CAWRGRDFYGYTF. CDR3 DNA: TGTGCCTGGAGGGGCAGGGATTTCTATGGCTACACCTTC.

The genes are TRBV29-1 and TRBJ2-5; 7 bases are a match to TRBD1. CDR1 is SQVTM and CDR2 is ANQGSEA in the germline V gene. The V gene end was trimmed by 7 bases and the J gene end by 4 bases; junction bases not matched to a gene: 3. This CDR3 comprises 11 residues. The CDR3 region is CSARQGETQYF. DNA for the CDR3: TGCAGCGCCCGACAGGGAGAGACCCAGTACTTC.

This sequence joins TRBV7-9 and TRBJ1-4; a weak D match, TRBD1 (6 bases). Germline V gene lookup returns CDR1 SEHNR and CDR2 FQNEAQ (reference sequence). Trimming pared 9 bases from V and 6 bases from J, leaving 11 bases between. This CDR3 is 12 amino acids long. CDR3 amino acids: CARRTEYEKLFF. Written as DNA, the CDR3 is TGTGCCAGACGGACAGAGTATGAAAAACTGTTTTTT.

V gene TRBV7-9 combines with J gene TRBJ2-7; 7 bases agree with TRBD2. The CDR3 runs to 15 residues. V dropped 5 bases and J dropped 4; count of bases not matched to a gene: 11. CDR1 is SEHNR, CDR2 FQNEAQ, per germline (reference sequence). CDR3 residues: CASSPRIAGTYEQYF. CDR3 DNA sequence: TGTGCCAGCAGCCCGCGAATAGCGGGCACTTACGAGCAGTACTTC.

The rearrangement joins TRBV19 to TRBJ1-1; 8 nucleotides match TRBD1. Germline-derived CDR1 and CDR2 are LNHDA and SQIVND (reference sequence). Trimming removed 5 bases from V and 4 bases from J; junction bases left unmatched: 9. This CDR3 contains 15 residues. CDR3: CASSPRQGWPTEAFF. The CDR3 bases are TGTGCCAGTAGTCCTCGACAGGGGTGGCCCACTGAAGCTTTCTTT. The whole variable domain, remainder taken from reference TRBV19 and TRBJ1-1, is DGGITQSPKYLFRKEGQNVTLSCEQNLNHDAMYWYRQDPGQGLRLIYYSQIVNDFQKGDIAEGYSVSREKKESFPLTVTSAQKNPTAFYLCASSPRQGWPTEAFFGQGTRLTVV.

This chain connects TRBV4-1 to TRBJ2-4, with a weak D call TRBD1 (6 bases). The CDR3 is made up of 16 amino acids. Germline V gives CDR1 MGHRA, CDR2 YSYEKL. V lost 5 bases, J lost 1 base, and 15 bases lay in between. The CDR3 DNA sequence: TGCGCCAGCAGCGCTACTACAGGGTTGGCCAAAAACATTCAGTACTTC. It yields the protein CASSATTGLAKNIQYF.

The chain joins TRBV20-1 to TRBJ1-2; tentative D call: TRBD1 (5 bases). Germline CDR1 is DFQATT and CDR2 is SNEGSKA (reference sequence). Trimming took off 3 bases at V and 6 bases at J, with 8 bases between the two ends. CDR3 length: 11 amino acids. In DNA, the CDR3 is TGCAGTGCTAGTCGGGGCAATGGCTACACCTTC. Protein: CSASRGNGYTF.

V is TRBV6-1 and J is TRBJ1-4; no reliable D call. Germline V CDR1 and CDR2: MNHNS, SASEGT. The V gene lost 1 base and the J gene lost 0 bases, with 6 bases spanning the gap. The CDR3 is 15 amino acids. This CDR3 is CASSEVWATNEKLFF. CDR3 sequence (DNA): TGTGCCAGCAGTGAAGTATGGGCAACTAATGAAAAACTGTTTTTT.